The 26 T cell receptor beta chains below were found in one sample sequenced in a study of T cell responses to AZD1222 COVID-19 vaccine. TCRdb keeps only in-frame clones here, not all; method: immunoSEQ multiplex PCR. Of about 99,000 clones listed, roughly 88% are singletons. The sequencing used peripheral blood, collected on day 0 of AZD1222 vaccination. Receptors originate from an adult in good health.

V gene TRBV19 combines with J gene TRBJ1-5; no clear D gene. The CDR3 loop spans 15 amino acids. From germline, CDR1 is LNHDA and CDR2 SQIVND (reference sequence). With 6 bases removed from V and 2 bases from J, the gap between germline ends came to 14 bases. The CDR3 here is CASSSRGTGNQPQHF. CDR3 nucleotide sequence: TGTGCCAGTAGCTCCCGCGGTACGGGCAATCAGCCCCAGCATTTT.

This rearrangement joins TRBV4-3 to TRBJ1-1, with 8 bases fitting TRBD1. Losses at the gene ends were 4 bases for V and 2 bases for J; bases not matched to a gene: 9. The CDR3 sequence is 16 residues long. Germline lookup yields CDR1 LGHNA and CDR2 YSLEER. The CDR3 nucleotides are TGCGCCAGCAGCCTGAGGGGGACAGGACTAAACACTGAAGCTTTCTTT. Its translation: CASSLRGTGLNTEAFF.

In nucleotides, the CDR3 is TGTGCCACCGCTCCCAACCCAGGGGTTGCGGGAAACACCATATATTTT. Its protein is CATAPNPGVAGNTIYF. The chain recombines TRBV27 with TRBJ1-3; a possible D gene is TRBD1 (6 bases). The CDR3 has 16 amino acids. V lost 10 bases, J lost 4 bases, and 23 bases lay in between. Germline V gene data show CDR1 as MNHEY and CDR2 as SMNVEV (reference sequence).

J is TRBJ1-5 and V is TRBV7-2; D is unclear. Trimming removed 0 bases from V and 5 bases from J, with 8 bases in between. In germline, CDR1 is SGHTA, CDR2 FQGNSA. The CDR3 covers 14 residues. The CDR3 loop reads CASSLAESYQPQHF. CDR3 nucleotide sequence: TGTGCCAGCAGCTTAGCGGAGTCTTATCAGCCCCAGCATTTT.

The chain links TRBV7-8 to TRBJ2-7; perhaps TRBD2 as D (5 bases). The CDR3 spans 14 residues. Looked up from germline, CDR1 is SGHVS and CDR2 is FQNEAQ. The V end lost 5 bases, the J end lost 3 bases, and 14 bases lay between the germline ends. CDR3 sequence: CASSPGRRYYEQYF. CDR3 DNA: TGTGCCAGCAGCCCGGGAAGGAGATACTACGAGCAGTACTTC.

This clone was seen once. The CDR3 region is CASSLLAGRRGSPLHF. CDR3 bases: TGTGCCAGCAGCTTGTTGGCAGGGCGGCGGGGCTCACCCCTCCACTTT. The rearrangement links TRBV5-6 to TRBJ1-6, with D possibly TRBD1 on 5 matching bases. Trimming took 1 base from V and 10 from J, leaving 18 bases between them. This CDR3 is 16 amino acids long. Per germline, CDR1 SGHDT and CDR2 YYEEEE.

The chain carries TRBV5-1 and TRBJ2-2, with 8 bases that match TRBD1. This CDR3 is 16 amino acids long. Germline V gene data show CDR1 as SGHRS and CDR2 as YFSETQ. Trimming removed 4 bases from V and 6 bases from J; junction bases left unmatched: 11. CDR3 DNA sequence: TGCGCCAGCAGCCCGATTCGACAGGGGCGGTCCGGGGAGCTGTTTTTT. Protein sequence: CASSPIRQGRSGELFF.

This CDR3 reads CASSVTGGVHTGELFF. CDR3 DNA sequence: TGTGCCAGCAGCGTAACAGGGGGCGTCCACACCGGGGAGCTGTTTTTT. The chain recombines TRBV7-9 with TRBJ2-2; 9 nucleotides match TRBD1. In germline, CDR1 is SEHNR, CDR2 FQNEAQ (reference sequence). Trimming took 5 bases from V and 3 from J; bases not matched to a gene: 7. This CDR3 is 16 amino acids long.

The genes are TRBV5-1 and TRBJ1-3; no clear D gene. Germline loops: CDR1 SGHRS, CDR2 YFSETQ. V gave up 0 bases and J gave up 0 bases, with 4 bases separating them. The CDR3 loop spans 14 amino acids. CDR3 sequence: CASSLAGSGNTIYF. CDR3 in DNA: TGCGCCAGCAGCTTGGCGGGCTCTGGAAACACCATATATTTT.

The chain couples TRBV12-3 or TRBV12-4 to TRBJ1-2, with a tentative D call TRBD1 (5 bases). The CDR3 covers 13 residues. V shed 4 bases and J shed 2 bases, with 8 bases lying between them. The CDR3 reads CASSSTGNYGYTF. The CDR3 DNA reads as TGTGCCAGCAGTTCTACAGGAAACTATGGCTACACCTTC.

The chain links TRBV28 to TRBJ1-4, with D possibly TRBD1 on 6 matching bases. Germline CDR1 reads MDHEN; CDR2 reads SYDVKM. The CDR3 extends over 14 amino acids. The germline V and J ends were trimmed by 6 bases and 4 bases, with 12 bases remaining between them. The CDR3 coding sequence is TGTGCCAGCAGGGCTCAGGGGAATAATGAAAAACTGTTTTTT. This translates into CASRAQGNNEKLFF.

The chain carries TRBV28 and TRBJ2-5; TRBD2 matches at 9 bases. The CDR3 contains 14 residues. CDR1 is MDHEN, CDR2 SYDVKM, per germline. DNA of the CDR3: TGTGTCTCCGGGGTAGCGGGAGCCCAAGAGACCCAGTACTTC. Protein: CVSGVAGAQETQYF.

The V call is TRBV7-9, the J call TRBJ1-1, with no clear D. Per germline, CDR1 SEHNR and CDR2 FQNEAQ (reference sequence). The CDR3 extends over 12 amino acids. V dropped 4 bases and J dropped 8 bases, with 11 bases sitting between them. The CDR3 here is CASSWVGIEAFF. The CDR3 bases are TGTGCCAGCAGCTGGGTCGGTATCGAAGCTTTCTTT. The entire variable domain, with the rest obtained from reference TRBV7-9 and TRBJ1-1, is as follows: DTGVSQNPRHKITKRGQNVTFRCDPISEHNRLYWYRQTLGQGPEFLTYFQNEAQLEKSRLLSDRFSAERPKGSFSTLEIQRTEQGDSAMYLCASSWVGIEAFFGQGTRLTVV.

J is TRBJ1-4 and V is TRBV4-1; unclear D gene. There are 12 residues in the CDR3. Looked up from germline, CDR1 is MGHRA and CDR2 is YSYEKL. The V and J ends lost 1 base and 8 bases respectively, with 5 bases between them. CDR3 DNA sequence: TGCGCCAGCAGCCAAGTGAGCGAAAAACTGTTTTTT. Amino acids: CASSQVSEKLFF.

CDR3 in amino acids: CASSLGTLKDTNYGYTF. The CDR3 bases are TGTGCCAGCAGCTTAGGGACCCTCAAAGACACTAACTATGGCTACACCTTC. The chain combines TRBV7-8 with TRBJ1-2; no clear D. This CDR3 has 17 residues. Germline V gene sequence: CDR1 SGHVS, CDR2 FQNEAQ. V was pared by 1 base and J by 0 bases, with 15 bases between.

The chain employs TRBV28 and TRBJ2-3; D may be TRBD2 (6 bases). V was clipped by 4 bases and J by 6 bases, with 11 bases between them. This CDR3 spans 13 amino acids. From germline, CDR1 is MDHEN and CDR2 SYDVKM. CDR3 amino acids: CASSSPGADTQYF. The CDR3 DNA is TGTGCCAGCAGTTCTCCGGGAGCGGATACGCAGTATTTT.

The J gene is TRBJ2-2, the V gene TRBV7-6, with D possibly TRBD2 on 5 matching bases. Deletions cut 5 bases from V and 6 bases from J, with 13 bases between. The CDR3 is 14 residues long. CDR1 and CDR2 (germline): SGHVS, FNYEAQ. CDR3 protein: CASSGKRVAGELFF. CDR3 DNA sequence: TGTGCCAGCAGCGGAAAGAGGGTAGCCGGGGAGCTGTTTTTT. Variable domain in full (rest from reference TRBV7-6 and TRBJ2-2): GAGVSQSPRYKVTKRGQDVALRCDPISGHVSLYWYRQALGQGPEFLTYFNYEAQQDKSGLPNDRFSAERPEGSISTLTIQRTEQRDSAMYRCASSGKRVAGELFFGEGSRLTVL.

This clone has a single count. The chain has TRBV18 and TRBJ2-2, with TRBD2 identical over 12 bases. Germline loops: CDR1 KGHSH, CDR2 LQKENI. The trim removed 6 bases at V and 10 bases at J, leaving 18 bases unmatched. The CDR3 extends over 18 amino acids. CDR3 protein: CASSSSERLAGAGEELFF. The CDR3, as DNA: TGTGCCAGCTCGTCATCGGAGCGACTAGCGGGGGCCGGGGAGGAGCTGTTTTTT.

The V and J genes are TRBV9 and TRBJ2-1, with D possibly matching TRBD2 (6 bases). The length of the CDR3 is 14 residues. Germline V gene sequence: CDR1 SGDLS, CDR2 YYNGEE. Deletions cut 4 bases from V and 8 bases from J, with 16 bases between. CDR3 loop: CASSNGGAWHEQFF. The CDR3 DNA follows: TGTGCCAGCAGCAACGGCGGGGCTTGGCATGAGCAGTTCTTC.

V is TRBV7-3 and J is TRBJ1-6, with D possibly TRBD1 on 6 matching bases. The ends were cut back, 5 bases at V and 8 bases at J, with 10 bases in the middle. CDR1 is SGHTA and CDR2 is FQGTGA in the germline V gene. The CDR3 is 13 amino acids. CDR3 nucleotide sequence: TGTGCCAGCAGCGTATCAGGGGATTCACCCCTCCACTTT. Protein product: CASSVSGDSPLHF.

The DNA of the CDR3 is TGTGCCAGCAGCTTAGTGCGTCCAGGTTACACCTTC. Residues: CASSLVRPGYTF. The genes are TRBV7-2 and TRBJ1-2; D is uncertain. The length of the CDR3 is 12 residues. From germline, CDR1 is SGHTA and CDR2 FQGNSA. Trimming took off 1 base at V and 11 bases at J, with 11 bases between the two ends.

The rearrangement uses TRBV25-1 and TRBJ2-7; weak D call: TRBD2 (5 bases). Germline CDR1 reads MGHDK; CDR2 reads SYGVNS. The CDR3 consists of 14 residues. Trimming took 0 bases from V and 1 from J, leaving 7 bases between them. This CDR3 is CASSEYGGSYEQYF. The CDR3 nucleotides read TGTGCCAGCAGTGAATACGGAGGATCCTACGAGCAGTACTTC.

CDR3 residues: CASSSIRISGEQFF. The DNA of the CDR3 is TGTGCCAGCAGCTCCATTAGGATTTCTGGTGAGCAGTTCTTC. The chain carries TRBV7-2 and TRBJ2-1; D uncertain. Trimming pared 4 bases from V and 9 bases from J, leaving 16 bases between. Germline V gene lookup returns CDR1 SGHTA and CDR2 FQGNSA. The CDR3 runs 14 residues.

J is TRBJ2-5 and V is TRBV6-6; D is undetermined. The CDR3 contains 11 residues. Germline assignment: CDR1 MNHNY and CDR2 SVGAGI (reference sequence). Trimming shortened V by 5 bases and J by 5 bases, and 6 bases separated the two germline ends. The CDR3 loop reads CASSRLETQYF. CDR3 nucleotide sequence: TGTGCCAGCAGTCGTCTGGAGACCCAGTACTTC.

The chain combines TRBV18 with TRBJ2-1, with D possibly matching TRBD1 (5 bases). Germline lookup yields CDR1 KGHSH and CDR2 LQKENI. The V and J ends lost 0 bases and 8 bases respectively, with 11 bases between them. The CDR3 length is 14 residues. CDR3 sequence reads: CASSPPSRGHEQFF. The DNA of the CDR3 is TGTGCCAGCTCACCACCTTCTAGGGGTCATGAGCAGTTCTTC.

V is TRBV4-1 and J is TRBJ1-5; 8 bases fit TRBD1. V shed 3 bases, J shed 4 bases, and the junction held 11 bases outside the gene matches. This CDR3 contains 17 residues. Germline CDR1 reads MGHRA; CDR2 reads YSYEKL. The CDR3 spells CASSQGTVTGVNQPQHF. In DNA, the CDR3 is TGCGCCAGCAGCCAGGGGACCGTGACAGGGGTTAATCAGCCCCAGCATTTT.